This T cell receptor beta chain was identified during a study of blood T cell repertoires in COVID-19. The overall study: Samples of COVID-19 (acute and convalescent) were obtained from the United States, Italy and Spain. From T cells, B-cell-depleted T cells, or PBMCs came the material, which was cDNA or gDNA.

The V gene's germline CDR1 is MRHNA and CDR2 SNTAGT. After removal of 6 bases from V and 4 bases from J, the junction contained 11 bases not matched to a gene. The CDR3 covers 15 residues. This clone was recorded a few times. Per the authors' pipeline: By means of reference gene primer amplification, nucleated cell counts were estimated. The data were produced by immunoSEQ multiplex PCR, yet TCRdb's version contains in-frame clones alone and is incomplete. The V and J calls and clone size were taken over from that table, and D and trimming were inferred from the DNA. The data show 180,000 or so clones, around 87% seen once.

The chain recombines TRBV6-4 with TRBJ2-7; 8 bases are shared with TRBD2. The source of this sequence is a man between 18 and 35 years old with acute or convalescent COVID-19. The specimen sequenced was peripheral blood. For the CDR3, the DNA is TGTGCCAGCAGGCAGCGGACTAGCTCGGCGTACGAGCAGTACGTC. Translating gives CASRQRTSSAYEQYV.